Below are 27 T cell receptor beta chains sequenced from a single sample in a study of tumor-infiltrating lymphocytes in primary liver carcinoma. TCR beta cDNA was reverse-transcribed from 400 to 500 ng of total RNA. The reaction used a constant-region primer and ProtoScript II reverse transcriptase. Three rounds of nested multiplex PCR with slightly modified ARM-PCR produced TCR beta libraries. TRBV1-TRBV30 forward and Cbeta reverse primers drove the first two roughly 10-cycle rounds. MiXCR was run by TCRdb on the multiplex PCR reads, yielding one entry per CDR3 protein. Of 90,000 to 150,000 distinct CDR3 sequences in the sample, roughly 70% are singletons; the top ten hold 8.1%. Unsorted bulk tissue of roughly 18-32 mg yielded co-extracted RNA and DNA. Source material: tumor-adjacent normal liver tissue. Receptor source: an older woman with primary liver carcinoma and hepatitis B virus infection.

As concerns this clonotype: It is likely a read error, because the conserved phenylalanine at the end of the CDR3 is missing. V usage is TRBV28 and J usage is TRBJ2-6; possibly TRBD1 for D (5 bases). The CDR3 loop spans 15 amino acids. The germline V gene encodes CDR1 MDHEN and CDR2 SYDVKM. The CDR3 nucleotides read TGTGCCAGCAGTTTACAGGTCTCTGGGGCCAACCTCCTGACTTCC. Amino acids: CASSLQVSGANLLTS.

This clonotype has ten or more counts. The rearrangement uses TRBV5-4 and TRBJ1-1, with D perhaps matching TRBD1 (5 bases). The CDR3 has 14 amino acids. The germline V gene has CDR1 SGHNT and CDR2 YYREEE (reference sequence). Trimming left V 2 bases short and J 1 base short, with 9 bases between. In nucleotides, the CDR3 is TGTGCCAGCAGCTTCACGACAGAGAACACTGAAGCTTTCTTT. This translates into CASSFTTENTEAFF.

Details on this clonotype: No conserved phenylalanine or tryptophan is present at the end of the CDR3, so a read error is the likely explanation. It is unclear where the CDR3 begins or ends on the DNA, so no DNA is shown, and the CDR3 is as TCRdb lists it. The chain combines TRBV10-1 with TRBJ2-3; the table names TRBD2, a call not compared with the DNA. The CDR3 is 15 amino acids in total, end residues counted. Germline lookup yields CDR1 WNHNN and CDR2 SYGVQD (reference sequence). The CDR3: CASSKGDSPTDTQYI.

Points on this clonotype: One end of the junction fails to match germline, which may point to a read error. This chain uses TRBV11-3 with TRBJ2-1; the D call may be TRBD1 or TRBD2 (5 bases each). The CDR3 runs 15 residues. Germline assignment: CDR1 SGHNT and CDR2 YENEEA. In DNA, the CDR3 is TGTGCCAGCAGCTTACTAGTGGGGGATCACAATGAACAGTTCTTC. Translating it yields CASSLLVGDHNEQFF.

Points on this clonotype: The junction departs from the called germline gene at one end, perhaps through a read error. The CDR3 nucleotides are TGTGCCAGCAGCTCTAGAGGGGGGATAGGCGCGGAGATGTTTTTT. It encodes CASSSRGGIGAEMFF. This chain uses TRBV11-2 with TRBJ2-2; D is possibly TRBD1 or TRBD2 (6 bases each). CDR3 length equals 15 residues. CDR1 is SGHAT, CDR2 FQNNGV, per germline.

About this clonotype itself: One junction end disagrees with the germline gene, perhaps due to a read error. J is TRBJ2-7 and V is TRBV12-3 or TRBV12-4; a weak D match, TRBD2 (5 bases). The CDR3 extends over 14 amino acids. The DNA for the CDR3 is TGTGCCAGCCTAAGTAATCGGGAAACCTACCAGCAGTACTTC. It codes for CASLSNRETYQQYF.

Of note for this clonotype: This may come from a read error, since a much larger clone is one base off. The chain couples TRBV11-3 to TRBJ1-5; D remains unclear. Germline assignment: CDR1 SGHNT and CDR2 YENEEA. The CDR3 totals 15 residues. V gave up 0 bases and J gave up 6 bases, with 12 bases separating them. In DNA form, the CDR3 reads TGTGCCAGCAGCTTAGATCTGGTGGTGGCTCAGCCCCAGCATTTT. Translation gives CASSLDLVVAQPQHF.

In its sample, this clonotype ranks as medium-sized (0.01 to 0.1%). As DNA, the CDR3 is TGTGCCAGCAGCTTAGATTGGACAGGGGAGTCACCCCTCCACTTT. It yields the protein CASSLDWTGESPLHF. J is TRBJ1-6 and V is TRBV11-2; 9 nucleotides line up with TRBD1. Trimming at V came to 0 bases and at J to 10 bases, leaving 4 bases not matched to a gene. This CDR3 comprises 15 residues. The germline V gene has CDR1 SGHAT and CDR2 FQNNGV.

As regards this clonotype: This likely comes from a read error, as the CDR3 has no conserved phenylalanine or tryptophan at its end. This sequence joins TRBV6-2 or TRBV6-3 and TRBJ1-5, with a tentative D call TRBD1 (5 bases). The CDR3 loop spans 14 amino acids. Germline assignment: CDR1 MNHEY and CDR2 SVGEGT. The V end lost 9 bases, the J end lost 3 bases, and 15 bases lay between the germline ends. This CDR3 is CASSDDSINQPQHY. CDR3 DNA: TGTGCCAGTAGTGACGACAGCATCAATCAGCCCCAGCATTAT.

The gene calls are TRBV6-1 and TRBJ1-1; D remains ambiguous. V gave up 5 bases and J gave up 14 bases, with 21 bases separating them. This CDR3 spans 13 amino acids. CDR1 is MNHNS and CDR2 is SASEGT in the germline V gene. The CDR3 spells CASSFHGGEAAFF. Here the CDR3 DNA reads TGTGCCAGCAGTTTTCACGGTGGGGAGGCAGCCTTCTTT.

Concerning this clonotype itself: One end of the junction is discordant with germline, which a read error may explain. The V call is TRBV11-2, the J call TRBJ2-1; 8 bases are a match to TRBD2. The CDR3 consists of 13 residues. Per the germline V gene, CDR1 is SGHAT and CDR2 is FQNNGV. The CDR3 DNA follows: TGTGCCAGTAGCTGGACTAGCAGGGCAGGGCAGTTCTTC. Translation gives CASSWTSRAGQFF.

As for this clonotype: Germline is not matched at one junction end, which may reflect a read error. The chain couples TRBV11-2 to TRBJ2-5, with D uncertain. CDR3 length equals 11 residues. Germline CDR1 and CDR2: SGHAT and FQNNGV. In DNA, the CDR3 is TGTGCCAGCAGCTCAGCTGAGACCCAATACTTC. Its protein is CASSSAETQYF.

Points on this clonotype: This sequence may be a read error, since a much larger clone differs from it by one base. V usage is TRBV5-1 and J usage is TRBJ1-4; TRBD1 matches 9 bases. The CDR3 extends over 17 amino acids. The germline V gene has CDR1 SGHRS and CDR2 YFSETQ. The CDR3 DNA sequence: TGCGGCAGCAGCTCGGGACAGGGTGGTCTTGGTAATGAAAAACTGTTTTTT. Its translation: CGSSSGQGGLGNEKLFF.

Concerning this clonotype itself: Lacking the conserved final phenylalanine or tryptophan, this CDR3 likely reflects a read error. The V call is TRBV7-9, the J call TRBJ1-4; no clear D. The CDR3 totals 15 residues. V lost 4 bases and J 4 bases, leaving 13 bases between the germline ends. Germline CDR1 reads SEHNR; CDR2 reads FQNEAQ (reference sequence). CDR3 region: CASSSDFAVNEKLFY. CDR3 coding DNA: TGTGCCAGCAGCTCAGATTTCGCCGTTAATGAAAAACTGTTTTAT.

This clonotype came up once. The conserved final phenylalanine or tryptophan is absent from the CDR3, which likely points to a read error. The rearrangement uses TRBV28 and TRBJ1-2, with unresolved D. CDR1 is MDHEN, CDR2 SYDVKM, per germline. V was cut by 3 bases and J by 2 bases, with 10 bases left in between. The CDR3 totals 14 residues. The CDR3, as DNA: TGTGCCAGCAGTTTCGAACGGCTCAACTATGGCTACACCTTA. Translation gives CASSFERLNYGYTL.

The sample holds many counts of this clonotype. This sequence joins TRBV6-1 and TRBJ2-1; D unclear. Trimming removed 1 base at V and 7 bases at J, with 8 bases between. Germline V gene data show CDR1 as MNHNS and CDR2 as SASEGT. This CDR3 has 13 residues. The CDR3, as DNA: TGTGCCAGCAGTGAAGAGGGTATAAATGAGCAGTTCTTC. Translated, it gives CASSEEGINEQFF.

This clonotype was detected only once. This may be a read error: a much more frequent sequence differs by one nucleotide. This rearrangement joins TRBV7-9 to TRBJ2-3; TRBD2 agrees at 11 bases. The CDR3 spans 16 residues. V dropped 4 bases and J dropped 3; count of bases not matched to a gene: 6. Looked up from germline, CDR1 is SEHNR and CDR2 is FQNEAQ (reference sequence). CDR3 sequence (DNA): TGTGCCAGCAGCTCGGGAATAGCGGGAGGGACAGATACGCAGTATTTT. Protein: CASSSGIAGGTDTQYF.

Of note for this clonotype: At one end, the junction sequence differs from germline, possibly due to a read error. The chain recombines TRBV11-2 with TRBJ2-1; 9 bases are shared with TRBD2. Germline V lookup: CDR1 SGHAT, CDR2 FQNNGV. The CDR3 has 16 amino acids. CDR3 sequence (DNA): TGTGCCAGCAGCTTAACTAGCGGGTGGACTTACAATGAGCAGCTCTTC. It translates to CASSLTSGWTYNEQLF.

There are many counts of this clonotype. The chain recombines TRBV29-1 with TRBJ2-5, with 7 bases lining up with TRBD1. Trimming cost V 6 bases and J 4 bases; bases outside gene matches: 8. Germline assignment: CDR1 SQVTM and CDR2 ANQGSEA. This CDR3 comprises 13 residues. This chain's CDR3 is CSVSTGAGETQYF. The CDR3 nucleotides read TGCAGCGTCTCCACAGGGGCCGGAGAGACCCAGTACTTC.

With respect to this clonotype: As the CDR3 is not closed by the conserved phenylalanine or tryptophan, this likely results from a read error. This chain uses TRBV6-5 with TRBJ2-1; 7 bases fit TRBD2. CDR1 is MNHEY, CDR2 SVGAGI, per germline. The CDR3 totals 16 residues. The CDR3 nucleotides are TGTGCCACCAGTCCGCCGGGACTAACGGTCCACAATGAGCAGTTCCTC. Protein sequence: CATSPPGLTVHNEQFL.

In regard to this clonotype: One end of the junction is discordant with germline, which a read error may explain. The chain employs TRBV7-8 and TRBJ2-2, with 7 bases lining up with TRBD2. Germline assignment: CDR1 SGHVS and CDR2 FQNEAQ. The CDR3 loop spans 16 amino acids. CDR3 sequence: CASSGGSSGYTRELFF. In DNA, the CDR3 is TGTGCCAGCAGCGGCGGGAGTAGCGGGTACACCAGGGAGCTGTTTTTT.

As regards this clonotype: The junction departs from germline at one end; a sequencing error may be responsible. This sequence joins TRBV29-1 and TRBJ1-1; no clear D gene. Germline V gene sequence: CDR1 SQVTM, CDR2 ANQGSEA. The CDR3 loop spans 12 amino acids. The CDR3 region is CSAPAPGTEASF. CDR3 nucleotides: TGCAGCGCGCCGGCCCCGGGCACTGAAGCTTCCTTT.

This clonotype was observed a handful of times. Possible read error: a much larger clone is one base away. The gene calls are TRBV6-6 and TRBJ1-5; D might be TRBD1 (5 bases). V was clipped by 10 bases and J by 5 bases, with 21 bases between them. Germline V gives CDR1 MNHNY, CDR2 SVGAGI (reference sequence). The CDR3 consists of 15 residues. The chain's CDR3 is CANRITGGFDQPQHF. The CDR3 region has the DNA TGTGCCAACAGAATTACCGGGGGGTTCGATCAGCCCCAGCATTTT.

In regard to this clonotype: An end of the junction differs from the germline gene, which may be a read error. V usage is TRBV29-1 and J usage is TRBJ2-1; tentatively, D is TRBD2 (6 bases). Germline CDR1 and CDR2: SQVTM and ANQGSEA. The CDR3 runs 18 residues. CDR3 region: CSVEGDSESRPGYHEQFF. CDR3 in DNA: TGCAGCGTTGAAGGGGACTCGGAGTCGCGTCCGGGCTACCATGAGCAGTTCTTC.

On this clonotype itself: This may be a read error: a much more frequent sequence differs by one nucleotide. V usage is TRBV29-1 and J usage is TRBJ1-1; D is unresolved. V dropped 1 base and J dropped 3 bases, with 12 bases sitting between them. Per germline, CDR1 SQVTM and CDR2 ANQGSEA. CDR3 length: 14 amino acids. CDR3 sequence: CSVEVHFQDTEAFF. The CDR3 coding sequence is TGCAGCGTTGAAGTTCATTTCCAGGACACTGAAGCTTTCTTT.

This chain connects TRBV2 to TRBJ2-7, with no clear D. The CDR3 loop spans 12 amino acids. V lost 6 bases and J lost 0, with 6 bases in between. Germline loops: CDR1 SNHLY, CDR2 FYNNEI. In nucleotides, the CDR3 is TGTGCCAGCAGGCAGACCTCCTACGAGCAGTACTTC. Translated, it gives CASRQTSYEQYF.

Worth noting for this clonotype: A much larger clonotype is one base distant, so this may be a read error. The J gene is TRBJ2-1, the V gene TRBV7-8; tentatively, D is TRBD1 or TRBD2 (6 bases each). Trimming pared 4 bases from V and 0 bases from J, leaving 10 bases between. CDR3 size: 15 residues. CDR1 is SGHVS and CDR2 is FQNEAQ in the germline V gene. CDR3 in DNA: TGTGCCAGCAGCTCGAGGGGGGCCTCCTACAATGAGCAGTTCTTC. It is translated as CASSSRGASYNEQFF. The whole variable domain, filled in from reference TRBV7-8 and TRBJ2-1, reads GAGVSQSPRYKVAKRGQDVALRCDPISGHVSLFWYQQALGQGPEFLTYFQNEAQLDKSGLPSDRFFAERPEGSVSTLKIQRTQQEDSAVYLCASSSRGASYNEQFFGPGTRLTVL.